Following are 17 T cell receptor beta chains from one sample sequenced in a study of T cell responses to AZD1222 COVID-19 vaccine. Libraries were prepared by immunoSEQ multiplex PCR; TCRdb keeps only in-frame clonotypes and omits some of them. The sample holds more than 250,000 clones; approximately 95% are singletons and the top ten take 0.5% to 0.7%. This specimen was peripheral blood, taken on day 0 of AZD1222 vaccination. Receptors were obtained from an adult in good health.

The genes are TRBV6-5 and TRBJ2-7; TRBD1 matches at 8 bases. This CDR3 comprises 16 residues. V dropped 0 bases and J dropped 2; count of bases not matched to a gene: 6. Per germline, CDR1 MNHEY and CDR2 SVGAGI. Here the CDR3 DNA reads TGTGCCAGCAGTTACTCGATCGGGACAGGACCCTACGAGCAGTACTTC. Residues: CASSYSIGTGPYEQYF.

This sequence joins TRBV10-3 and TRBJ1-2; possible D gene TRBD1, 6 bases. Germline CDR1 ENHRY, CDR2 SYGVKD. V lost 10 bases to trimming and J lost 4 bases, with 16 bases between them. This CDR3 is built from 13 residues. The CDR3 here is CANSQGPGYGYTF. In DNA, the CDR3 is TGTGCCAACTCTCAGGGGCCCGGCTATGGCTACACCTTC.

The chain joins TRBV7-3 to TRBJ2-7; a possible D gene is TRBD1 (6 bases). The germline gives CDR1 SGHTA, CDR2 FQGTGA. The CDR3 has 15 residues. V was pared by 10 bases and J by 2 bases, with 21 bases between. Here the CDR3 reads CATPAQGEGTYEQYF. As DNA, the CDR3 is TGTGCCACCCCGGCACAGGGAGAAGGGACCTACGAGCAGTACTTC.

The chain carries TRBV5-5 and TRBJ1-2; unclear D gene. This CDR3 spans 15 amino acids. Looked up from germline, CDR1 is SGHKS and CDR2 is YYEKEE (reference sequence). The ends were cut back, 0 bases at V and 3 bases at J, with 12 bases in the middle. For the CDR3, the DNA is TGTGCCAGCAGCTTGGGGGCAGGTTGGGACTATGGCTACACCTTC. This gives the protein CASSLGAGWDYGYTF.

CDR3 protein: CATSDEGRGRETQYF. CDR3 nucleotide sequence: TGTGCCACCAGTGATGAGGGCAGGGGAAGAGAGACCCAGTACTTC. This chain connects TRBV24-1 to TRBJ2-5; possibly TRBD1 for D (6 bases). Trimming took off 3 bases at V and 4 bases at J, with 14 bases between the two ends. The CDR3 has 15 residues. CDR1 and CDR2 (germline): KGHDR, SFDVKD.

V is TRBV3-1 (or the pseudogene TRBV3-2) and J is TRBJ1-2; possible D gene TRBD1, 5 bases. From germline, CDR1 is LGHDT and CDR2 YNNKEL (reference sequence). The CDR3 runs 14 residues. V lost 1 base, J lost 6 bases, and 12 bases lay in between. DNA for the CDR3: TGTGCCAGCAGCCAAGTAGGGGCAGAGGATGGCTACACCTTC. Translation: CASSQVGAEDGYTF.

The chain carries TRBV5-1 and TRBJ2-1, with D perhaps matching TRBD1 (6 bases). Germline V gives CDR1 SGHRS, CDR2 YFSETQ. The ends were cut back, 4 bases at V and 9 bases at J, with 17 bases in the middle. The CDR3 is 14 amino acids. The CDR3: CASSRSGEPSEQFF. The CDR3 DNA reads TGCGCCAGCAGCCGCTCAGGGGAGCCCTCTGAGCAGTTCTTC. The complete variable domain, with remaining parts taken from reference TRBV5-1 and TRBJ2-1, reads KAGVTQTPRYLIKTRGQQVTLSCSPISGHRSVSWYQQTPGQGLQFLFEYFSETQRNKGNFPGRFSGRQFSNSRSEMNVSTLELGDSALYLCASSRSGEPSEQFFGPGTRLTVL.

J is TRBJ2-2 and V is TRBV6-2 or TRBV6-3; D is unclear. The CDR3 totals 12 residues. The germline CDR1 and CDR2 sequences are MNHEY and SVGEGT. Between the trimmed V and J ends, which lost 4 bases and 5 bases, there was a span of 5 bases. The CDR3 is CASSSPTGELFF. CDR3 nucleotides: TGTGCCAGCAGTTCCCCGACCGGGGAGCTGTTTTTT.

About this clone itself: A read error may produce the germline difference seen at one junction end. The rearrangement uses TRBV4-1 and TRBJ2-3; D is unclear. CDR1 MGHRA and CDR2 YSYEKL come from the germline V gene. CDR3 length equals 13 residues. CDR3 residues: CANSQGQTDTQYF. CDR3 bases: TGCGCCAACAGCCAAGGGCAGACAGATACGCAGTATTTT.

The chain uses TRBV3-1 (or the pseudogene TRBV3-2) and TRBJ1-3, with D perhaps TRBD1 (5 bases). V was trimmed by 2 bases and J by 0 bases, leaving 11 bases between them. Germline V gene lookup returns CDR1 LGHDT and CDR2 YNNKEL (reference sequence). The length of the CDR3 is 16 residues. The CDR3 loop is CASSQHLDSSGNTIYF. CDR3 DNA sequence: TGTGCCAGCAGCCAACACCTCGACAGCTCTGGAAACACCATATATTTT.

This sequence joins TRBV3-1 (or the pseudogene TRBV3-2) and TRBJ1-6; 8 positions agree with TRBD1. This CDR3 contains 16 residues. Trimming took 4 bases from V and 3 from J; bases not matched to a gene: 5. CDR1 is LGHDT, CDR2 YNNKEL, per germline (reference sequence). CDR3 DNA sequence: TGTGCCAGCAGCCCGGGACAGGCGAACTATAATTCACCCCTCCACTTT. This codes for CASSPGQANYNSPLHF.

The chain joins TRBV6-5 to TRBJ1-2; D possibly corresponds to TRBD1 (5 bases). Germline V gene lookup returns CDR1 MNHEY and CDR2 SVGAGI. V lost 0 bases to trimming and J lost 6 bases, with 8 bases between them. The CDR3 has 13 residues. DNA for the CDR3: TGTGCCAGCAGTTACTCGGGAGGGGATGGCTACACCTTC. Protein: CASSYSGGDGYTF.

The chain joins TRBV5-6 to TRBJ1-2, with TRBD1 matching over 8 bases. With 4 bases clipped from V and 4 bases from J, the junction kept 3 bases outside the gene matches. Looked up from germline, CDR1 is SGHDT and CDR2 is YYEEEE. This CDR3 has 13 amino acids. In DNA form, the CDR3 reads TGTGCCAGCAGCCCGGGACAGGCCTATGGCTACACCTTC. Translated, it gives CASSPGQAYGYTF.

J is TRBJ2-1 and V is TRBV9; D is undetermined. V dropped 4 bases and J dropped 8 bases, with 19 bases sitting between them. This CDR3 has 15 residues. From germline, CDR1 is SGDLS and CDR2 YYNGEE. The CDR3 protein is CASSRGGQLADEQFF. For the CDR3, the DNA is TGTGCCAGCAGCCGAGGCGGCCAACTCGCGGATGAGCAGTTCTTC.

J is TRBJ1-1 and V is TRBV7-2; 9 bases map to TRBD1. In germline, CDR1 is SGHTA, CDR2 FQGNSA. This CDR3 spans 17 amino acids. With V trimmed by 0 bases and J by 4 bases, 9 bases remained unmatched. CDR3 coding DNA: TGTGCCAGCAGCTTAGCGCTGGGGACAGGGCTTTTCACTGAAGCTTTCTTT. Amino acids: CASSLALGTGLFTEAFF.

The rearrangement joins TRBV19 to TRBJ2-3; 7 positions agree with TRBD2. V was clipped by 7 bases and J by 1 base; unmatched bases: 14. Germline V gene sequence: CDR1 LNHDA, CDR2 SQIVND (reference sequence). This CDR3 has 17 residues. In DNA, the CDR3 is TGTGCCAGTACCCCCGGGGGGTGGGAGCCACGCACAGATACGCAGTATTTT. This gives the protein CASTPGGWEPRTDTQYF.

This clone was detected only once. The chain recombines TRBV5-1 with TRBJ1-3; D gene unclear. The ends were cut back, 2 bases at V and 3 bases at J, with 9 bases in the middle. The CDR3 length is 14 residues. From germline, CDR1 is SGHRS and CDR2 YFSETQ. Here the CDR3 DNA reads TGCGCCAGCAGCTTCGTCGAGGGTGGAAACACCATATATTTT. Amino acids: CASSFVEGGNTIYF.